This TCR beta chain was identified in a study of T cells after yellow fever vaccination. The CDR3 is 13 amino acids. With 5 bases removed from V and 6 bases from J, the gap between germline ends came to 10 bases. The germline V gene has CDR1 SEHNR and CDR2 FQNEAQ (reference sequence). TCRdb independently ran MiXCR on the 5' RACE reads; one entry per CDR3 protein. The profile covers around 360,000 distinct CDR3 sequences, with more than 9% appearing a single time and 18% taken by the ten largest. Broader study findings: Booster samples showed a return of most primary-vaccination clones (around 96% CD4, approximately 88% CD8). Some clonotypes, a small share, were shared between CD4 and CD8 compartments.

This clonotype came up a few times. Its antigen is still unknown. The sequence derives from a man younger than 30 who received the YFV17D yellow fever vaccine. This specimen was PBMCs, taken on the day of the first yellow fever vaccination. V is TRBV7-9 and J is TRBJ2-2, with a weak D call TRBD2 (5 bases). The CDR3 loop is CASSPSGPGELFF. DNA of the CDR3: TGTGCCAGCAGCCCGAGCGGTCCCGGGGAGCTGTTTTTT.